The rows below give T cell receptor beta chains drawn from one sample of a study of blood T cell repertoires in COVID-19. Sequencing was performed with immunoSEQ multiplex PCR; in TCRdb, only in-frame clones are kept and a portion is missing. The sample carries 200,000 to 250,000 clones, roughly 80% recorded once. Material for sequencing was peripheral blood. The receptors originated from a man aged 30-40 years with active or convalescent COVID-19. Both conserved end residues are part of each CDR3. A D gene is named only where the DNA matches it firmly. A row's size may be missing; if present it is once, few, many or a size class.

V	J	D	size	CDR3	DNA
TRBV13	TRBJ1-2	-	-	CASSAGVSYGYTF	TGTGCCAGCAGCGCCGGGGTGAGCTATGGCTACACCTTC
TRBV4-3	TRBJ2-1	TRBD2	-	CASSQVLAGGPTYNEQFF	TGCGCCAGCAGCCAAGTCCTAGCGGGGGGGCCAACCTACAATGAGCAGTTCTTC
TRBV4-1	TRBJ2-2	-	-	CASSHGKGFTGELFF	TGCGCCAGCAGCCATGGGAAGGGGTTCACCGGGGAGCTGTTTTTT
TRBV20-1	TRBJ1-1	TRBD1	once	CSASPPRGYTEAFF	TGCAGTGCTAGTCCACCCAGGGGGTACACTGAAGCTTTCTTT
TRBV10-2	TRBJ2-3	-	few	CASSEAGGTDTQYF	TGCGCCAGCAGTGAGGCGGGTGGCACAGATACGCAGTATTTT
TRBV27	TRBJ2-5	TRBD2	-	CASSLSSGGAQTQYF	TGTGCCAGCAGTTTATCTAGCGGGGGGGCGCAGACCCAGTACTTC
TRBV7-9	TRBJ2-7	-	-	CASSVKSYEQYF	TGTGCCAGCAGCGTCAAATCCTACGAGCAGTACTTC
TRBV27	TRBJ1-5	-	-	CASMNPGVNQPQHF	TGTGCCAGCATGAACCCAGGGGTCAATCAGCCCCAGCATTTT
TRBV3-1/TRBV3-2	TRBJ2-1	-	-	CASSQDNGGREQFF	TGTGCCAGCAGCCAAGATAACGGGGGGCGAGAGCAGTTCTTC
TRBV30	TRBJ1-2	TRBD1	-	CAWVQGAGYTF	TGTGCCTGGGTACAGGGGGCTGGCTACACCTTC
TRBV12-3/TRBV12-4	TRBJ2-7	TRBD2	-	CASSFGGRYEQYF	TGTGCCAGCAGTTTCGGCGGGAGGTACGAGCAGTACTTC
TRBV12-3/TRBV12-4	TRBJ1-2	-	-	CASSTATRGYTF	TGTGCCAGCAGTACGGCTACGAGGGGCTACACCTTC
TRBV9	TRBJ2-3	-	-	CASSVPAGADTQYF	TGTGCCAGCAGCGTACCGGCGGGGGCGGATACGCAGTATTTT
TRBV12-3/TRBV12-4	TRBJ1-1	-	-	CASTGGAGTEAFF	TGTGCCAGCACGGGGGGCGCGGGAACTGAAGCTTTCTTT
TRBV12-3/TRBV12-4	TRBJ2-7	-	-	CASSLGRYEQYF	TGTGCCAGCAGTTTAGGGCGGTACGAGCAGTACTTC
TRBV4-3	TRBJ1-6	-	few	CASSQVREGPLHF	TGCGCCAGCAGCCAAGTCCGGGAGGGACCCCTCCACTTT
TRBV7-2	TRBJ2-5	-	-	CASSPRRVQETQYF	TGTGCCAGCAGCCCAAGGCGGGTACAAGAGACCCAGTACTTC
TRBV11-2	TRBJ2-3	TRBD2	-	CASSPSGGPTDTQYF	TGTGCCAGCAGCCCTAGCGGGGGCCCAACAGATACGCAGTATTTT
TRBV18	TRBJ1-2	TRBD1	-	CASSPGQGYYGYTF	TGTGCCAGCTCACCGGGACAGGGTTACTATGGCTACACCTTC
TRBV29-1	TRBJ1-2	-	-	CSVEHNINYGYTF	TGCAGCGTTGAACACAATATTAACTATGGCTACACCTTC
TRBV18	TRBJ2-7	-	few	CASSSVSVPSYEQYF	TGTGCCAGCTCATCCGTTAGCGTCCCCTCCTACGAGCAGTACTTC
TRBV7-9	TRBJ1-4	-	-	CASSPTNEKLFF	TGTGCCAGCAGCCCTACTAATGAAAAACTGTTTTTT
TRBV14	TRBJ2-1	TRBD2	once	CASSLLAGAYNEQFF	TGTGCCAGCAGCCTACTAGCGGGGGCCTACAATGAGCAGTTCTTC
TRBV24-1	TRBJ1-5	-	-	CATSDSTDQPQHF	TGTGCCACCAGTGATTCCACAGATCAGCCCCAGCATTTT